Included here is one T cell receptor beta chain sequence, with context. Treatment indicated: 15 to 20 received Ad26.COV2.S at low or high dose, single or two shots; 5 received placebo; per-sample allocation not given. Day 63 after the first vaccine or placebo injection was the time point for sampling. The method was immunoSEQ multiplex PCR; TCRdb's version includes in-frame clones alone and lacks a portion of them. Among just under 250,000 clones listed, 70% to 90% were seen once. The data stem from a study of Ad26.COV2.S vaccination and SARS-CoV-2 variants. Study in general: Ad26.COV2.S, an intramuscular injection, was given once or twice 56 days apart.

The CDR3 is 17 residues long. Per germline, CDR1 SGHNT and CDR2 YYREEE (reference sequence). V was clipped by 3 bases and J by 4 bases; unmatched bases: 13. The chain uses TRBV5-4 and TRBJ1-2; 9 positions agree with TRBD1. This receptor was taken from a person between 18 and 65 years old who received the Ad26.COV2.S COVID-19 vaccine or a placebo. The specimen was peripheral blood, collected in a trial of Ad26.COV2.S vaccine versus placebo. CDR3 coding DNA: TGTGCCAGCAGCTCCTTTCACAGGGGGCTCGATGGCTATGGCTACACCTTC. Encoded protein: CASSSFHRGLDGYGYTF.